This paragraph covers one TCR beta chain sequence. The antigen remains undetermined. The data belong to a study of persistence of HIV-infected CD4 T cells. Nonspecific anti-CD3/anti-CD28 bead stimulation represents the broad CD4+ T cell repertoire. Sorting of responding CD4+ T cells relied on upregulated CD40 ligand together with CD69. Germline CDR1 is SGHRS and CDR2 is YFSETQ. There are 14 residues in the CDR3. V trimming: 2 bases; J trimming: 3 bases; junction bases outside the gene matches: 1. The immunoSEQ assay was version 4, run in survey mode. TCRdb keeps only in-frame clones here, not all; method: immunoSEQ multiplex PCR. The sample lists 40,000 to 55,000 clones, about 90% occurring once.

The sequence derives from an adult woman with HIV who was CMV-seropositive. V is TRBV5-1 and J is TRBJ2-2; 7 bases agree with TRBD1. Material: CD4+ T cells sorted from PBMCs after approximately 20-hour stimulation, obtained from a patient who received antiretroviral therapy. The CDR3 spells CASSFTGDTGELFF. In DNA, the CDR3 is TGCGCCAGCAGCTTCACAGGGGACACCGGGGAGCTGTTTTTT. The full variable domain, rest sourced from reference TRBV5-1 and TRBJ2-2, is KAGVTQTPRYLIKTRGQQVTLSCSPISGHRSVSWYQQTPGQGLQFLFEYFSETQRNKGNFPGRFSGRQFSNSRSEMNVSTLELGDSALYLCASSFTGDTGELFFGEGSRLTVL.